This TCR beta chain originates from a study of blood T cell repertoires in COVID-19. On the study more broadly: Samples of COVID-19 (acute and convalescent) were obtained from the United States, Italy and Spain. Sources were T cells, B-cell-depleted T cells, or PBMCs; the material itself was cDNA or gDNA.

In the authors' workflow: Amplification from reference gene primers served as the basis for estimated nucleated cell counts. The repertoire was sequenced with immunoSEQ multiplex PCR; TCRdb's copy has only in-frame clones and lacks some. V, J and clone size derive from that table, while D and trimming were established from the DNA sequence. The profile covers about 220,000 clones, with about 85% appearing a single time and approximately 10% taken by the ten largest. Seattle enrolled patients during active infection and tracked them longitudinally. Losses at the gene ends were 4 bases for V and 4 bases for J; bases not matched to a gene: 8. Germline V gene lookup returns CDR1 KGHDR and CDR2 SFDVKD. The CDR3 totals 16 residues.

The sequencing input was peripheral blood. This receptor was taken from a woman aged 50 to 65 with COVID-19, enrolled during active disease. The chain is built from TRBV24-1 and TRBJ2-2; 7 positions match TRBD1. In DNA form, the CDR3 reads TGTGCCACCAGTGACTCTGACAGGGTCGGCACCGGGGAGCTGTTTTTT. Translated, it gives CATSDSDRVGTGELFF.